The 17 T cell receptor beta chains given below trace back to one sample, sequenced in a study of T-cell reconstitution after alpha-beta-depleted transplantation in children. Unique molecular identifiers tagged the TCRbeta library. One entry per CDR3 protein results from TCRdb running MiXCR on the PCR reads. Among 200,000 or so distinct CDR3 sequences, approximately 7% were seen once, and the ten largest hold 5.5% to 6.5%. Sample: PBMCs, taken before TCRalphabeta/CD19-depleted stem cell transplant. The receptor source for this set is a boy between 2 and 10 years old with acute lymphoblastic leukemia, due to receive a stem cell transplant.

V is TRBV5-6 and J is TRBJ2-5, with a weak D call TRBD1 (6 bases). CDR1 and CDR2 (germline): SGHDT, YYEEEE. This CDR3 has 17 amino acids. V shed 4 bases and J shed 1 base, with 20 bases lying between them. The CDR3 is CASSPSYTTGPQETQYF. The CDR3 region has the DNA TGTGCCAGCAGCCCGTCTTATACGACAGGTCCCCAAGAGACCCAGTACTTC.

V gene TRBV7-2 combines with J gene TRBJ2-7; D is tentatively TRBD1 or TRBD2 (5 bases each). V was clipped by 4 bases and J by 9 bases, with 22 bases between them. The germline CDR1 and CDR2 sequences are SGHTA and FQGNSA. The CDR3 consists of 15 residues. CDR3 nucleotide sequence: TGTGCCAGCAGCTCCGACACGGGACCCTACGCTGTGCAGTACTTC. It codes for CASSSDTGPYAVQYF.

Ten or more counts support this clonotype. The genes are TRBV6-2 or TRBV6-3 and TRBJ2-5, with D tentatively TRBD2 (5 bases). Trimming pared 0 bases from V and 1 base from J, leaving 9 bases between. Germline V lookup: CDR1 MNHEY, CDR2 SVGEGT. CDR3 size: 15 residues. CDR3 sequence: CASSYSDTSQETQYF. For the CDR3, the DNA is TGTGCCAGCAGTTACTCCGACACTAGCCAAGAGACCCAGTACTTC.

This clonotype has ten or more counts. V gene TRBV29-1 combines with J gene TRBJ1-3, with unresolved D. This CDR3 has 12 amino acids. Trimming shortened V by 6 bases and J by 4 bases, and 10 bases separated the two germline ends. Germline lookup yields CDR1 SQVTM and CDR2 ANQGSEA. The CDR3 loop is CSVDNGGNTIYF. The CDR3 DNA reads as TGCAGCGTCGACAACGGGGGAAACACCATATATTTT.

The chain couples TRBV7-8 to TRBJ2-3; weak D call: TRBD2 (6 bases). Between the trimmed V and J ends, which lost 0 bases and 2 bases, there was a span of 18 bases. The germline CDR1 and CDR2 sequences are SGHVS and FQNEAQ. CDR3 length equals 18 residues. This chain's CDR3 is CASSLAAGVGRSTDTQYF. In DNA form, the CDR3 reads TGTGCCAGCAGCTTAGCGGCGGGCGTGGGGAGGTCCACAGATACGCAGTATTTT.

At least ten counts were recorded for this clonotype. CDR3 sequence: CASSLDRATRGSPLHF. CDR3 bases: TGTGCCAGCAGCTTAGACCGGGCTACTAGGGGTTCACCCCTCCACTTT. The gene calls are TRBV11-2 and TRBJ1-6; a possible D gene is TRBD1 (5 bases). Germline CDR1 SGHAT, CDR2 FQNNGV. The CDR3 totals 16 residues. V lost 0 bases and J 9 bases, leaving 15 bases between the germline ends.

This clonotype was seen a few times. The chain is built from TRBV4-2 and TRBJ2-1; weak D call: TRBD2 (6 bases). The CDR3 length is 16 residues. Germline lookup yields CDR1 LGHNA and CDR2 YNFKEQ. V was clipped by 1 base and J by 4 bases, with 14 bases between them. CDR3 sequence: CASSQGRGSPYNEQFF. CDR3 DNA sequence: TGTGCCAGCAGCCAAGGGCGGGGAAGTCCATACAATGAGCAGTTCTTC.

The chain carries TRBV27 and TRBJ1-3; D unresolved. CDR3 length equals 15 residues. CDR1 and CDR2 from the germline V gene are MNHEY and SMNVEV (reference sequence). Trimming removed 5 bases from V and 8 bases from J, with 19 bases in between. CDR3 nucleotides: TGTGCCAGCAGTGTTATCGGGTCGAGTGGCCACACCATATATTTT. Its protein product is CASSVIGSSGHTIYF.

At least ten counts were recorded for this clonotype. The chain is built from TRBV6-5 and TRBJ2-1; the match to TRBD2 covers 9 bases. Per the germline V gene, CDR1 is MNHEY and CDR2 is SVGAGI. Losses at the gene ends were 3 bases for V and 4 bases for J; bases not matched to a gene: 4. The CDR3 totals 15 residues. The DNA for the CDR3 is TGTGCCAGCAGTTATGGGACTAGCCCTTACAATGAGCAGTTCTTC. Translation gives CASSYGTSPYNEQFF.

This clonotype was seen only a few times. The rearrangement links TRBV18 to TRBJ2-2; 13 bases align to TRBD2. V was pared by 4 bases and J by 0 bases, with 2 bases of the junction left unmatched. The CDR3 loop spans 17 amino acids. Looked up from germline, CDR1 is KGHSH and CDR2 is LQKENI. The DNA for the CDR3 is TGTGCCAGCTCACGGACTAGCGGGAGAGCGAACACCGGGGAGCTGTTTTTT. Its translation is CASSRTSGRANTGELFF.

This clonotype was recorded many times. The CDR3 region has the DNA TGTGCCAGCAGCGACAGAGGGACAGGGAATTCACCCCTCCACTTT. Its translation is CASSDRGTGNSPLHF. The J gene is TRBJ1-6, the V gene TRBV9, with 9 bases that match TRBD1. Unmatched junction bases numbered 5, after V lost 3 bases and J lost 7 bases. CDR3 size: 15 residues. Germline V gene sequence: CDR1 SGDLS, CDR2 YYNGEE.

In its sample, this clonotype was seen a few times. The CDR3 DNA reads TGCGCCAGCAGCTTAAGGACGACAGGGGTTAGAACCGGGGAGCTGTTTTTT. Its protein product is CASSLRTTGVRTGELFF. The chain is built from TRBV5-1 and TRBJ2-2, with 8 bases that match TRBD1. Germline CDR1 reads SGHRS; CDR2 reads YFSETQ. This CDR3 is built from 17 residues. Trimming at V came to 2 bases and at J to 5 bases, leaving 11 bases not matched to a gene.

This clonotype was seen only a few times. V gene TRBV7-6 combines with J gene TRBJ2-1; 9 nucleotides agree with TRBD2. The CDR3 is 16 amino acids. Germline-derived CDR1 and CDR2 are SGHVS and FNYEAQ. V lost 4 bases and J lost 9; bases outside the gene matches: 13. In nucleotides, the CDR3 is TGTGCCAGCAGCTCTGTGGGTATAGCGGGACTAGCTGAGCAGTTCTTC. This encodes CASSSVGIAGLAEQFF.

This clonotype appeared many times. The J gene is TRBJ2-1, the V gene TRBV7-8, with a weak D call TRBD2 (6 bases). V lost 6 bases and J 8 bases, leaving 23 bases between the germline ends. The CDR3 is 16 amino acids. The V gene's germline CDR1 is SGHVS and CDR2 FQNEAQ. CDR3 region: CASSFLGKAGYDEQFF. The CDR3 bases are TGTGCCAGCAGTTTTTTAGGGAAAGCGGGTTATGATGAGCAGTTCTTC.

This clonotype has at least ten counts. The V call is TRBV12-3 or TRBV12-4, the J call TRBJ2-7; D might be TRBD2 (6 bases). This CDR3 spans 15 amino acids. Trimming removed 4 bases at V and 2 bases at J, with 15 bases between. The CDR3 sequence: CASSSRGTRTYEQYF. CDR3 coding DNA: TGTGCCAGCAGTTCCCGTGGGACTCGTACCTACGAGCAGTACTTC.

At least ten counts were recorded for this clonotype. The chain employs TRBV7-8 and TRBJ1-3; D might be TRBD1 (6 bases). Looked up from germline, CDR1 is SGHVS and CDR2 is FQNEAQ. CDR3 length: 13 amino acids. The ends were cut back, 5 bases at V and 7 bases at J, with 12 bases in the middle. The CDR3 spells CASSTGQINTIYF. CDR3 nucleotides: TGTGCCAGCAGCACCGGACAGATCAACACCATATATTTT.

This clonotype was picked up many times. The junction and the germline gene differ at one end; a read error may be behind it. J is TRBJ1-1 and V is TRBV20-1; D is undetermined. CDR3 length equals 11 residues. CDR1 is DFQATT, CDR2 SNEGSKA, per germline (reference sequence). CDR3 amino acids: CSAIGNFLLLF. The CDR3 DNA follows: TGCAGTGCTATCGGGAATTTTTTGCTCCTCTTT.